This T cell receptor beta chain is from a study of cytomegalovirus exposure and HLA in healthy donors. Worth noting for this clone: What it binds is unknown.

Germline V gene sequence: CDR1 SGHKS, CDR2 YYEKEE (reference sequence). The CDR3 runs 16 residues. V lost 0 bases, J lost 1 base, and 7 bases stayed unmatched. It was with 60 Vbeta and 13 Jbeta primers that the PCR ran. The protocol was immunoSEQ multiplex PCR, while the TCRdb copy is restricted to in-frame clones and leaves out a portion. The sample records roughly 200,000 clones, 80% to 90% being singletons. The study, taken as a whole, reports: Later analysis placed DRB1 highest and HLA-C lowest in TCR association rates, which differed by HLA locus.

The sequence was obtained from a man aged 25 to 40 in good health and CMV-seronegative. Sequenced input: PBMCs. V gene TRBV5-5 combines with J gene TRBJ2-7; 7 positions agree with TRBD1. The CDR3 loop is CASSLAWRQGSYEQYF. The CDR3 DNA reads as TGTGCCAGCAGCTTGGCCTGGCGACAGGGATCCTACGAGCAGTACTTC.